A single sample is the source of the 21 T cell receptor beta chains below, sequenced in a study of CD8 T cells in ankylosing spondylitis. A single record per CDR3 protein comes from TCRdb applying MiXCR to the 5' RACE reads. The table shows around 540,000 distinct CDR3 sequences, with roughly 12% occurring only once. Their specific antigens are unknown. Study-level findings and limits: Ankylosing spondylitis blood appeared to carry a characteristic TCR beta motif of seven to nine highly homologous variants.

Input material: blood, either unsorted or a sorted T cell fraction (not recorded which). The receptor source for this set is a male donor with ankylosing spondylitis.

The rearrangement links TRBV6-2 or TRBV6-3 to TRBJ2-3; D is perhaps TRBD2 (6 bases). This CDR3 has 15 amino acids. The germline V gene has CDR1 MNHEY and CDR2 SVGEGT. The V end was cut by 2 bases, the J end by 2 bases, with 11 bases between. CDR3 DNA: TGTGCCAGCAGTTACCCGGACTACATCACAGATACGCAGTATTTT. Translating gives CASSYPDYITDTQYF.

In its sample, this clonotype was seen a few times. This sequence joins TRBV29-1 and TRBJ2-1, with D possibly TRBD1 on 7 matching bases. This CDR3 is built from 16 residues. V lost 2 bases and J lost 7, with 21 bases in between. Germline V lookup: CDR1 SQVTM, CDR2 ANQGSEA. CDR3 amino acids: CSVETPGGGFGNEQFF. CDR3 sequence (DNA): TGCAGCGTTGAAACCCCCGGAGGGGGCTTCGGGAATGAGCAGTTCTTC.

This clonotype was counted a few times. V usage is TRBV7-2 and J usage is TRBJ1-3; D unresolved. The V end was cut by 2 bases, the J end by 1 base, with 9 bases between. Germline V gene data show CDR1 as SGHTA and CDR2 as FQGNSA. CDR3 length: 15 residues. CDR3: CASSLSVKSGNTIYF. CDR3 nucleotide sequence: TGTGCCAGCAGCTTATCAGTGAAGTCTGGAAACACCATATATTTT.

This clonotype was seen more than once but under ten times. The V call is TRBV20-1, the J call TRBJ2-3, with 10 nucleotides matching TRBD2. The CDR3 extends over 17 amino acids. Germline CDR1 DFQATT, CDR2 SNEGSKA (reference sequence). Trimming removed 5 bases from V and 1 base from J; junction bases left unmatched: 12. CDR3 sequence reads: CSADFTSGTSGTDTQYF. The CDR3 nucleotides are TGCAGTGCTGACTTTACCTCCGGGACTAGCGGCACAGATACGCAGTATTTT.

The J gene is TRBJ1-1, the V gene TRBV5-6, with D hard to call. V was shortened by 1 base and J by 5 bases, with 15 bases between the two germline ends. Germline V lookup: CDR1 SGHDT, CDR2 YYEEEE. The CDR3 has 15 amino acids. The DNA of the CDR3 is TGTGCCAGCAGCTTGATGAGTTACACTTTGACTGAAGCTTTCTTT. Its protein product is CASSLMSYTLTEAFF. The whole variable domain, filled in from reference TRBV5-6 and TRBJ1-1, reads DAGVTQSPTHLIKTRGQQVTLRCSPKSGHDTVSWYQQALGQGPQFIFQYYEEEERQRGNFPDRFSGHQFPNYSSELNVNALLLGDSALYLCASSLMSYTLTEAFFGQGTRLTVV.

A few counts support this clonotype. CDR3 amino acids: CASSSDRRDEQYF. As DNA, the CDR3 is TGTGCCAGCAGCTCGGACAGGCGCGACGAGCAGTACTTC. The gene calls are TRBV2 and TRBJ2-7, with 7 bases aligning to TRBD1. Germline CDR1 reads SNHLY; CDR2 reads FYNNEI. J lost 5 bases, V lost 6 bases, and 7 bases had no gene match. This CDR3 region has 13 residues. The full variable domain, with the rest looked up from reference TRBV2 and TRBJ2-7, is EPEVTQTPSHQVTQMGQEVILRCVPISNHLYFYWYRQILGQKVEFLVSFYNNEISEKSEIFDDQFSVERPDGSNFTLKIRSTKLEDSAMYFCASSSDRRDEQYFGPGTRLTVT.

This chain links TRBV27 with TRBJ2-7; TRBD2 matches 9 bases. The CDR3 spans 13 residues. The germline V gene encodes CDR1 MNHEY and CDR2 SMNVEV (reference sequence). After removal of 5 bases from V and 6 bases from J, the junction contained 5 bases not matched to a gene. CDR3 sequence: CASSTGTSSEQYF. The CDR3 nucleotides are TGTGCCAGCAGTACTGGGACTAGCTCCGAGCAGTACTTC.

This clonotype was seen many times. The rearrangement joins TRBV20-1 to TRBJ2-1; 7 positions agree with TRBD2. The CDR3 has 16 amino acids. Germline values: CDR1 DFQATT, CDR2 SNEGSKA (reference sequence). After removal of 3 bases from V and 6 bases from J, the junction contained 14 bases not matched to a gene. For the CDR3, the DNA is TGCAGTGCTAGTGGTTTGGGGGGGATCTTCGGCAATGAGCAGTTCTTC. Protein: CSASGLGGIFGNEQFF.

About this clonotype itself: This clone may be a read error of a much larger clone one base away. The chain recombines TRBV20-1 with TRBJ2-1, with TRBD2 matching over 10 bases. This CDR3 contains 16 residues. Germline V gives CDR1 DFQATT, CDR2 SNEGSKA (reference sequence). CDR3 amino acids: CCAVPLAGLSYNEQFF. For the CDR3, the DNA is TGCTGTGCCGTCCCACTAGCGGGACTTTCATACAATGAGCAGTTCTTC.

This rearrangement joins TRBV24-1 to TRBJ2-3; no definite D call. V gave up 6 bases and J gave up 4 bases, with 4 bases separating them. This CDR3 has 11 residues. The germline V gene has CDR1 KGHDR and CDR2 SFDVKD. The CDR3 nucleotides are TGTGCCACCAGTAAGTCAGATACGCAGTATTTT. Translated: CATSKSDTQYF.

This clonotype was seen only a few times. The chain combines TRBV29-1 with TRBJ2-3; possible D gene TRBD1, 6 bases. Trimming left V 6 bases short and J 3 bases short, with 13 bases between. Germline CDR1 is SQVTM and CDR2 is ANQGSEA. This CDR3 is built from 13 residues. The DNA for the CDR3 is TGCAGCGTCAAAAAGCAGGGGACAGATACGCAGTATTTT. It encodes CSVKKQGTDTQYF.

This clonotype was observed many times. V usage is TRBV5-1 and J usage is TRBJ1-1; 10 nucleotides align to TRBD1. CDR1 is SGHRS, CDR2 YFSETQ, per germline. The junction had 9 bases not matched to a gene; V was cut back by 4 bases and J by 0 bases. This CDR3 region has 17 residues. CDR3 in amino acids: CASSKGQGYPVNTEAFF. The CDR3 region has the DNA TGCGCCAGCAGCAAGGGACAGGGGTACCCCGTGAACACTGAAGCTTTCTTT.

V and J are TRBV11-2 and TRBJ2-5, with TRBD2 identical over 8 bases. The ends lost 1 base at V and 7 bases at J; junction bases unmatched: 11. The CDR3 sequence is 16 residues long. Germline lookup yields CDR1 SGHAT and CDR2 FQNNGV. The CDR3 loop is CASSLGLAGPIGTQYF. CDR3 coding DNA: TGTGCCAGCAGCTTAGGGTTAGCGGGGCCGATTGGGACCCAGTACTTC.

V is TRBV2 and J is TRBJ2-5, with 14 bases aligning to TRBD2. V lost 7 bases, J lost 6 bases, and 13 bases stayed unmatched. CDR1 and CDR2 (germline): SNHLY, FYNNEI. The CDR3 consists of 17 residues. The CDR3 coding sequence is TGTGCCAGCATCGAACCGGGACTAGCGGGAGCCCTGAAGACCCAGTACTTC. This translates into CASIEPGLAGALKTQYF.

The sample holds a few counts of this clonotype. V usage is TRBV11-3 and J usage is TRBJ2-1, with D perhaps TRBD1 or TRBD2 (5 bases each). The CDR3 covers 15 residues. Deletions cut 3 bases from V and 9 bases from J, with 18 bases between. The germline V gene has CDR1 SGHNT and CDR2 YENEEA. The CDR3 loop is CASSFGDVPKGEQFF. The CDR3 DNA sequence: TGTGCCAGCAGCTTCGGGGACGTACCTAAGGGTGAGCAGTTCTTC.

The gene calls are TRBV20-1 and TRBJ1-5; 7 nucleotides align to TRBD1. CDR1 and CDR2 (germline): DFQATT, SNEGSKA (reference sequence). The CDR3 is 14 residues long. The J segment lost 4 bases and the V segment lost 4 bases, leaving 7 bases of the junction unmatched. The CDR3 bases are TGCAGTGCTACCATGGACAGGTTTAATCAGCCCCAGCATTTT. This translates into CSATMDRFNQPQHF.

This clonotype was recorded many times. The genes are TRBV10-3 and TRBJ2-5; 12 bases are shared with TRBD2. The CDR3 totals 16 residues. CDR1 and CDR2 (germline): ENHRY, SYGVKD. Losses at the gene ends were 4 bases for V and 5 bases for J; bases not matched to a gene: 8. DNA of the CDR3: TGTGCCATCAGTGTCTCGACTAGCGGGAGCGACGAGACCCAGTACTTC. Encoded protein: CAISVSTSGSDETQYF.

CDR3 region: CASSSYQNEQFF. The CDR3 coding sequence is TGTGCCAGCAGCTCATACCAAAATGAGCAGTTCTTC. V and J are TRBV11-3 and TRBJ2-1; D ambiguous. The CDR3 covers 12 residues. The germline V gene has CDR1 SGHNT and CDR2 YENEEA. The V end was cut by 4 bases, the J end by 7 bases, with 8 bases between.

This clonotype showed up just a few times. CDR3 in amino acids: CASRAPGAGTYEQYF. The CDR3, as DNA: TGTGCCAGCAGGGCCCCTGGGGCAGGGACCTACGAGCAGTACTTC. The chain couples TRBV27 to TRBJ2-7, with a tentative D call TRBD1 (5 bases). V lost 6 bases and J lost 2, with 17 bases in between. The germline V gene has CDR1 MNHEY and CDR2 SMNVEV (reference sequence). This CDR3 region has 15 residues.

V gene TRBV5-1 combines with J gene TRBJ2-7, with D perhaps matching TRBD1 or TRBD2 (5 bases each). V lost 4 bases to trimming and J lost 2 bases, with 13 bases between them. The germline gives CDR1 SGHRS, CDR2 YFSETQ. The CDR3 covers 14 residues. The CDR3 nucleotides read TGCGCCAGCAGCACCCGGGACGGAACCTACGAGCAGTACTTC. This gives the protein CASSTRDGTYEQYF.

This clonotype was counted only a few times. The CDR3 reads CASSNTGDGGYTF. The CDR3 DNA reads as TGTGCCAGTAGTAACACAGGGGATGGTGGCTACACCTTC. This chain links TRBV19 with TRBJ1-2; 7 bases line up with TRBD1. The germline V gene encodes CDR1 LNHDA and CDR2 SQIVND (reference sequence). The J segment lost 7 bases and the V segment lost 4 bases, leaving 6 bases of the junction unmatched. The CDR3 is made up of 13 amino acids.